The next 29 T cell receptor beta chains were all read from a single sample in a study of shared clonotypes between healthy human individuals. Data came from immunoSEQ multiplex PCR; TCRdb stores just in-frame clones and leaves some out. Of around 1,100,000 clones in the sample, 77% are singletons; the top ten hold over 0.8%. Specimen: memory CD4+ T cells from PBMCs. Noted subset: CD45RA-negative fraction. The receptors here all came from a man between 18 and 29 years old in good health. Some clones in this sample may be carry-over from other donors' samples.

The rearrangement joins TRBV4-1 to TRBJ2-3; the D is unclear. Germline CDR1 MGHRA, CDR2 YSYEKL. CDR3 length: 16 residues. V was cut by 0 bases and J by 5 bases, with 15 bases left in between. CDR3 nucleotides: TGCGCCAGCAGCCAAGAACCACTACCCCGCGGAGATACGCAGTATTTT. Its translation is CASSQEPLPRGDTQYF.

The chain joins TRBV11-2 to TRBJ2-1; 9 bases agree with TRBD1. CDR3 size: 15 residues. The trim removed 4 bases at V and 3 bases at J, leaving 4 bases unmatched. The germline CDR1 and CDR2 sequences are SGHAT and FQNNGV. CDR3 DNA sequence: TGTGCCAGCAGCTCGACAGGGGGTAACTACAATGAGCAGTTCTTC. Translated, it gives CASSSTGGNYNEQFF.

The chain is built from TRBV21-1 and TRBJ2-1; the table's D call, TRBD2, was not checked against the DNA. TRBV21-1 is tagged as a pseudogene. CDR3 size: 18 residues. The CDR3 protein is CASSQRSGLAKMENEQFF. The CDR3 DNA reads TGTGCCAGCAGCCAAAGGTCAGGACTAGCGAAAATGGAAAATGAGCAGTTCTTC.

V and J are TRBV6-1 and TRBJ2-5, with 8 bases aligning to TRBD1. The trim removed 4 bases at V and 5 bases at J, leaving 6 bases unmatched. This CDR3 has 14 amino acids. The germline gives CDR1 MNHNS, CDR2 SASEGT. As DNA, the CDR3 is TGTGCCAGCAGTGGAGCCAGGGGGCCGGAGACCCAGTACTTC. Its translation is CASSGARGPETQYF.

J is TRBJ2-2 and V is TRBV28; D unresolved. Trimming left V 4 bases short and J 6 bases short, with 15 bases between. The CDR3 runs 15 residues. The germline gives CDR1 MDHEN, CDR2 SYDVKM. The CDR3 loop reads CASSWLEWSPGELFF. CDR3 DNA: TGTGCCAGCAGTTGGCTAGAGTGGAGTCCCGGGGAGCTGTTTTTT. Complete variable domain (other parts from reference TRBV28 and TRBJ2-2): DVKVTQSSRYLVKRTGEKVFLECVQDMDHENMFWYRQDPGLGLRLIYFSYDVKMKEKGDIPEGYSVSREKKERFSLILESASTNQTSMYLCASSWLEWSPGELFFGEGSRLTVL.

In the case of this clone: Other nucleotide sequences in the sample specify the same CDR3. The CDR3, as DNA: TGTGCCAGCAGCTTAGCGCGGGGTTCCTCTGGAAACACCATATATTTT. Translated: CASSLARGSSGNTIYF. The V call is TRBV7-2, the J call TRBJ1-3; D is ambiguous. The V gene's germline CDR1 is SGHTA and CDR2 FQGNSA. The CDR3 contains 16 residues. V gave up 0 bases and J gave up 0 bases, with 9 bases separating them.

The chain carries TRBV6-1 and TRBJ2-7; D is uncertain. Trimming left V 3 bases short and J 3 bases short, with 9 bases between. Germline assignment: CDR1 MNHNS and CDR2 SASEGT. This CDR3 region has 13 residues. CDR3 protein: CASSDTNRYEQYF. In DNA form, the CDR3 reads TGTGCCAGCAGTGATACAAATCGCTACGAGCAGTACTTC.

The J gene is TRBJ1-1, the V gene TRBV5-6; 7 positions match TRBD1. Germline loops: CDR1 SGHDT, CDR2 YYEEEE. Germline trimming cut 4 bases from V and 7 bases from J; bases unmatched to any gene: 7. CDR3 length: 13 residues. The CDR3 DNA sequence: TGTGCCAGCAGCCATACAGGGGTTGGTGAAGCTTTCTTT. Protein sequence: CASSHTGVGEAFF.

The CDR3 spells CASIGRTDTQYF. In DNA, the CDR3 is TGTGCCAGTATTGGACGCACAGATACGCAGTATTTT. The rearrangement joins TRBV19 to TRBJ2-3; D ambiguous. The CDR3 consists of 12 residues. Germline V gene sequence: CDR1 LNHDA, CDR2 SQIVND (reference sequence). The V gene lost 7 bases and the J gene lost 1 base, with 6 bases spanning the gap.

The chain links TRBV2 to TRBJ1-2; D may be TRBD1 (5 bases). The germline V and J ends were trimmed by 8 bases and 6 bases, with 13 bases remaining between them. Germline V gene lookup returns CDR1 SNHLY and CDR2 FYNNEI. The CDR3 has 12 amino acids. For the CDR3, the DNA is TGTGCCAGCCGCGACAGAGCCGATGGCTACACCTTC. Translating it yields CASRDRADGYTF.

The chain is built from TRBV6-5 and TRBJ2-3; 10 nucleotides line up with TRBD2. Germline V gene lookup returns CDR1 MNHEY and CDR2 SVGAGI. The V segment lost 2 bases and the J segment 1 base; nucleotides outside the gene matches: 0. The CDR3 length is 15 residues. The chain's CDR3 is CASSYGLAGTDTQYF. In DNA, the CDR3 is TGTGCCAGCAGTTACGGACTAGCGGGCACAGATACGCAGTATTTT.

V usage is TRBV7-9 and J usage is TRBJ2-5, with 8 bases fitting TRBD1. Germline V gene sequence: CDR1 SEHNR, CDR2 FQNEAQ (reference sequence). The length of the CDR3 is 16 residues. Germline trimming cut 4 bases from V and 4 bases from J; bases unmatched to any gene: 11. The CDR3 loop is CASSYGQGRSGETQYF. The CDR3 coding sequence is TGTGCCAGCAGCTACGGACAGGGAAGGTCGGGAGAGACCCAGTACTTC.

For this clone: A much larger clone differs from this one at a single base, so this may be a read error. V usage is TRBV6-1 and J usage is TRBJ2-3; D ambiguous. The V and J ends lost 2 bases and 5 bases respectively, with 5 bases between them. The V gene's germline CDR1 is MNHNS and CDR2 SASEGT. This CDR3 spans 12 amino acids. The CDR3 DNA sequence: TGTGCCAGCAGTGAATGGGGAGATACGCAGTATTTT. As protein: CASSEWGDTQYF.

This clone occurred a few times. The sample holds other DNA sequences that translate to the same CDR3. The chain recombines TRBV29-1 with TRBJ1-1; 9 bases map to TRBD1. Germline CDR1 is SQVTM and CDR2 is ANQGSEA. The CDR3 sequence is 13 residues long. V shed 7 bases, J shed 7 bases, and the junction held 10 bases outside the gene matches. CDR3 in amino acids: CSAVTGGLGEAFF. CDR3 coding DNA: TGCAGCGCCGTGACAGGGGGTTTAGGTGAAGCTTTCTTT.

Notes on this clone: A far larger clone is off by one base, so a read error is likely. Other DNA sequences in the sample encode the same CDR3. This sequence joins TRBV4-1 and TRBJ2-2; D is possibly TRBD2 (6 bases). This CDR3 region has 15 residues. Between the trimmed V and J ends, which lost 0 bases and 5 bases, there was a span of 10 bases. Germline V gene lookup returns CDR1 MGHRA and CDR2 YSYEKL. The CDR3 loop is CASSQDHGSTGELFF. The CDR3 DNA reads as TGCGCCAGCAGCCAAGATCACGGGAGTACCGGGGAGCTGTTTTTT.

The table lists this clone with a few counts. The rearrangement uses TRBV4-1 and TRBJ2-3; 10 bases align to TRBD2. The J segment lost 6 bases and the V segment lost 4 bases, leaving 7 bases of the junction unmatched. The CDR3 sequence is 15 residues long. CDR1 and CDR2 from the germline V gene are MGHRA and YSYEKL. CDR3 sequence: CASSLVGTSADTQYF. In nucleotides, the CDR3 is TGCGCCAGCAGCCTCGTGGGGACTAGCGCTGATACGCAGTATTTT.

This chain uses TRBV28 with TRBJ2-5, with 7 positions matching TRBD1. Germline V CDR1 and CDR2: MDHEN, SYDVKM. CDR3 length: 15 amino acids. V lost 5 bases to trimming and J lost 3 bases; unmatched junction nucleotides: 9. CDR3 region: CASSPNRGTEETQYF. The CDR3 bases are TGTGCCAGCAGTCCGAACAGGGGAACAGAAGAGACCCAGTACTTC.

The CDR3, as DNA: TGTGCCAGCAGTCGGGGCCCCTCCTACGAGCAGTACTTC. It encodes CASSRGPSYEQYF. V usage is TRBV5-4 and J usage is TRBJ2-7; either TRBD1 or TRBD2 may fit D (5 bases each). V was clipped by 5 bases and J by 0 bases, with 9 bases between them. From germline, CDR1 is SGHNT and CDR2 YYREEE (reference sequence). CDR3 length: 13 amino acids.

This chain links TRBV19 with TRBJ1-5; TRBD1 agrees at 8 bases. The germline gives CDR1 LNHDA, CDR2 SQIVND (reference sequence). The CDR3 is 15 amino acids. The junction had 8 bases not matched to a gene; V was cut back by 4 bases and J by 6 bases. The CDR3 region is CASSRTTGGAQPQHF. DNA of the CDR3: TGTGCCAGTAGTAGGACCACAGGGGGAGCTCAGCCCCAGCATTTT.

With respect to this clone: Other DNA sequences from this sample encode an identical CDR3 as well. V is TRBV27 and J is TRBJ1-5; D is unresolved. With 3 bases removed from V and 5 bases from J, the gap between germline ends came to 8 bases. CDR1 and CDR2 (germline): MNHEY, SMNVEV (reference sequence). This CDR3 is built from 13 residues. CDR3: CASSFVRDQPQHF. In DNA, the CDR3 is TGTGCCAGCAGTTTCGTAAGGGATCAGCCCCAGCATTTT.

The rearrangement uses TRBV7-3 and TRBJ2-2; D unclear. Germline V gives CDR1 SGHTA, CDR2 FQGTGA. Trimming took off 2 bases at V and 5 bases at J, with 9 bases between the two ends. The CDR3 spans 14 residues. In nucleotides, the CDR3 is TGTGCCAGCAGCTTAGATGGTGAAACCGGGGAGCTGTTTTTT. Its protein product is CASSLDGETGELFF.

This chain uses TRBV20-1 with TRBJ2-1; TRBD2 might be the D (5 bases). This CDR3 contains 11 residues. Germline V lookup: CDR1 DFQATT, CDR2 SNEGSKA (reference sequence). The ends were cut back, 5 bases at V and 4 bases at J, with 6 bases in the middle. The CDR3 loop is CSAGEYNEQFF. For the CDR3, the DNA is TGCAGTGCTGGGGAGTACAATGAGCAGTTCTTC.

The V gene is TRBV6-6, the J gene TRBJ1-2, with TRBD1 matching 11 bases. Germline values: CDR1 MNHNY, CDR2 SVGAGI (reference sequence). The CDR3 runs 14 residues. After removal of 5 bases from V and 7 bases from J, the junction contained 6 bases not matched to a gene. CDR3 sequence reads: CASSLWTGGRGYTF. The CDR3 DNA reads as TGTGCCAGCAGTCTTTGGACAGGGGGCCGTGGCTACACCTTC.

The J gene is TRBJ2-5, the V gene TRBV9, with D perhaps matching TRBD2 (6 bases). CDR3 length: 18 amino acids. Per the germline V gene, CDR1 is SGDLS and CDR2 is YYNGEE. Trimming took off 4 bases at V and 3 bases at J, with 25 bases between the two ends. The chain's CDR3 is CASSPWGTPFGREETQYF. Written as DNA, the CDR3 is TGTGCCAGCAGCCCCTGGGGGACTCCCTTTGGCAGAGAAGAGACCCAGTACTTC.

The rearrangement uses TRBV28 and TRBJ2-5, with D maybe TRBD1 (6 bases). CDR3 size: 14 residues. V shed 5 bases and J shed 5 bases, with 15 bases lying between them. Germline CDR1 is MDHEN and CDR2 is SYDVKM. CDR3 protein: CASSSRHREETQYF. The CDR3, as DNA: TGTGCCAGCAGTAGTCGGCACAGGGAGGAGACCCAGTACTTC.

This chain joins TRBV28 and TRBJ1-5; D remains ambiguous. V was trimmed by 2 bases and J by 3 bases, leaving 5 bases between them. This CDR3 is 13 amino acids long. Per the germline V gene, CDR1 is MDHEN and CDR2 is SYDVKM. CDR3 nucleotides: TGTGCCAGCAGTTTAACAGTCAATCAGCCCCAGCATTTT. Protein: CASSLTVNQPQHF.

This chain joins TRBV19 and TRBJ2-6, with D possibly being TRBD1 or TRBD2 (5 bases each). Trimming took off 5 bases at V and 5 bases at J, with 16 bases between the two ends. Germline V CDR1 and CDR2: LNHDA, SQIVND (reference sequence). CDR3 length: 16 amino acids. The CDR3 sequence is CASSAPRGARANVLTF. In nucleotides, the CDR3 is TGTGCCAGTAGTGCCCCCCGGGGCGCAAGGGCCAACGTCCTGACTTTC.

This clone was detected a few times. CDR3: CASSVDGLTNNEQFF. The CDR3 bases are TGTGCCAGCAGCGTAGACGGGCTAACGAACAATGAGCAGTTCTTC. The chain recombines TRBV9 with TRBJ2-1; no definite D call. With 0 bases removed from V and 5 bases from J, the gap between germline ends came to 12 bases. CDR1 SGDLS and CDR2 YYNGEE come from the germline V gene. The length of the CDR3 is 15 residues.

This chain connects TRBV5-1 to TRBJ2-1, with 10 bases aligning to TRBD1. The CDR3 loop spans 14 amino acids. The trim removed 5 bases at V and 6 bases at J, leaving 5 bases unmatched. Germline CDR1 and CDR2: SGHRS and YFSETQ. CDR3 amino acids: CASRTGGSGNEQFF. Here the CDR3 DNA reads TGCGCCAGCAGGACAGGGGGCTCGGGCAATGAGCAGTTCTTC.